These 9 T cell receptor beta chains were all obtained from the same sample, sequenced in a study of control samples from healthy donors and cancer patients. Method: immunoSEQ multiplex PCR; TCRdb's copy keeps in-frame clones and lacks some. Of approximately 97,000 clones listed, around four fifths are singletons. The material sequenced was blood. The receptors were sampled from a man aged 25 to 40 in good health.

The chain combines TRBV7-2 with TRBJ2-3, with TRBD1 as a possible D gene (6 bases). V gave up 3 bases and J gave up 14 bases, with 21 bases separating them. The CDR3 has 14 residues. The V gene's germline CDR1 is SGHTA and CDR2 FQGNSA. The CDR3 protein is CASSFKGTQGRLYF. DNA of the CDR3: TGTGCCAGCAGCTTTAAAGGAACACAGGGCCGGCTGTATTTT. Full variable domain (outside the CDR3, taken from reference TRBV7-2 and TRBJ2-3): GAGVSQSPSNKVTEKGKDVELRCDPISGHTALYWYRQSLGQGLEFLIYFQGNSAPDKSGLPSDRFSAERTGGSVSTLTIQRTQQEDSAVYLCASSFKGTQGRLYFGPGTRLTVL.

V usage is TRBV6-6 and J usage is TRBJ2-5; no firm D call. Germline V gene lookup returns CDR1 MNHNY and CDR2 SVGAGI (reference sequence). The V end was cut by 0 bases, the J end by 5 bases, with 7 bases between. The CDR3 loop spans 13 amino acids. The CDR3 region is CASSYSNGETQYF. The CDR3, as DNA: TGTGCCAGCAGTTACTCGAACGGGGAGACCCAGTACTTC.

The chain links TRBV5-6 to TRBJ1-1; TRBD1 aligns across 8 bases. Germline CDR1 SGHDT, CDR2 YYEEEE. The trim removed 1 base at V and 0 bases at J, leaving 8 bases unmatched. The CDR3 spans 17 residues. CDR3 region: CASSLSQGARVNTEAFF. CDR3 in DNA: TGTGCCAGCAGCTTGTCCCAGGGGGCGAGGGTGAACACTGAAGCTTTCTTT.

V is TRBV5-1 and J is TRBJ1-1; D is uncertain. Trimming shortened V by 4 bases and J by 5 bases, and 18 bases separated the two germline ends. This CDR3 is built from 15 residues. The V gene's germline CDR1 is SGHRS and CDR2 YFSETQ. This CDR3 reads CASSPALGVETEAFF. Written as DNA, the CDR3 is TGCGCCAGCAGCCCCGCCCTCGGGGTAGAGACTGAAGCTTTCTTT.

The sample holds one count of this clone. V is TRBV5-1 and J is TRBJ1-2; TRBD1 agrees at 9 bases. From germline, CDR1 is SGHRS and CDR2 YFSETQ. The CDR3 consists of 14 residues. V lost 3 bases and J lost 7; bases outside the gene matches: 7. This CDR3 is CASSSPGQGSGYTF. CDR3 nucleotide sequence: TGCGCCAGCAGCTCCCCGGGACAGGGTAGTGGCTACACCTTC.

The chain combines TRBV3-1 (or the pseudogene TRBV3-2) with TRBJ2-7, with D perhaps TRBD1 or TRBD2 (5 bases each). Trimming took 1 base from V and 3 from J, leaving 13 bases between them. In germline, CDR1 is LGHDT, CDR2 YNNKEL (reference sequence). The CDR3 runs 15 residues. CDR3 DNA sequence: TGTGCCAGCAGCCAAGGTCCGGGGCACTTCTACGAGCAGTACTTC. Its translation: CASSQGPGHFYEQYF.

The chain is built from TRBV5-1 and TRBJ2-7; 8 nucleotides agree with TRBD1. V lost 3 bases, J lost 6 bases, and 11 bases stayed unmatched. Germline V gene sequence: CDR1 SGHRS, CDR2 YFSETQ. The CDR3 totals 15 residues. CDR3 sequence: CASSSGQGKEGEQYF. The DNA of the CDR3 is TGCGCCAGCAGCTCCGGACAGGGAAAAGAGGGCGAGCAGTACTTC. The entire variable domain, with the rest obtained from reference TRBV5-1 and TRBJ2-7, is as follows: KAGVTQTPRYLIKTRGQQVTLSCSPISGHRSVSWYQQTPGQGLQFLFEYFSETQRNKGNFPGRFSGRQFSNSRSEMNVSTLELGDSALYLCASSSGQGKEGEQYFGPGTRLTVT.

This chain connects TRBV19 to TRBJ2-7; 10 bases map to TRBD2. The germline V gene encodes CDR1 LNHDA and CDR2 SQIVND (reference sequence). The CDR3 contains 18 residues. Germline trimming cut 5 bases from V and 2 bases from J; bases unmatched to any gene: 15. CDR3 loop: CASSLRGSGGPGPYEQYF. The CDR3 DNA follows: TGTGCCAGTAGTCTCCGCGGTAGCGGGGGGCCCGGGCCCTACGAGCAGTACTTC. Full variable domain (outside the CDR3, taken from reference TRBV19 and TRBJ2-7): DGGITQSPKYLFRKEGQNVTLSCEQNLNHDAMYWYRQDPGQGLRLIYYSQIVNDFQKGDIAEGYSVSREKKESFPLTVTSAQKNPTAFYLCASSLRGSGGPGPYEQYFGPGTRLTVT.

This clone was seen once. The CDR3 DNA sequence: TGTGCCAGTAGTATCGACCGCGATGAGCAGTTCTTC. Translation gives CASSIDRDEQFF. The chain carries TRBV19 and TRBJ2-1; D is ambiguous. CDR1 and CDR2 from the germline V gene are LNHDA and SQIVND (reference sequence). Trimming took off 3 bases at V and 8 bases at J, with 8 bases between the two ends. The CDR3 is 12 residues long.